The count of the clone carrying this T cell receptor (beta chain) is one. This specimen comes from a study of shared clonotypes between healthy human individuals. Germline assignment: CDR1 MDHEN and CDR2 SYDVKM. CDR3 length equals 14 residues. V lost 5 bases to trimming and J lost 0 bases, with 10 bases between them. Genomic DNA from each subset was divided evenly over several immunoSEQ plates. Some clones are missing from TCRdb's copy, which holds only in-frame ones; the method was immunoSEQ multiplex PCR. The top ten clones hold around 1.4% of a sample with approximately 980,000 clones, approximately 80% of them seen once.

The specimen was memory CD4+ T cells sorted from blood. The subset denotes: CD45RA-negative fraction. This receptor was identified in a man aged 18-30 years in good health. J is TRBJ1-1 and V is TRBV28; D possibly corresponds to TRBD1 (5 bases). In nucleotides, the CDR3 is TGTGCCAGCAGTCGGGGGGGAATGAACACTGAAGCTTTCTTT. Encoded protein: CASSRGGMNTEAFF. Based on the CDR3 plus reference TRBV28 and TRBJ1-1, the full variable domain is DVKVTQSSRYLVKRTGEKVFLECVQDMDHENMFWYRQDPGLGLRLIYFSYDVKMKEKGDIPEGYSVSREKKERFSLILESASTNQTSMYLCASSRGGMNTEAFFGQGTRLTVV.